Listed below are T cell receptor beta chains from one sample, sequenced in a study of spatial heterogeneity in lung cancer. A single record per CDR3 protein comes from TCRdb applying MiXCR to the 5' RACE reads. The table shows around 4,200 distinct CDR3 sequences, with 10% to 12% occurring only once. The sequenced sample was lung tumor tissue, obtained at surgery. Receptors were obtained from a male donor with early-stage non-small cell lung cancer. Both conserved end residues are part of each CDR3. The order of the fields is D gene, V gene, clone size, J gene, CDR3 DNA, CDR3 protein. The D gene is left open where the match is weak. Clone size is given for some rows only: seen once, a few or many times, or a class if the clone is expanded.

TRBD2	TRBV28	medium-sized	TRBJ2-5	TGTGCCAGCAGTTTATCGAGGACTAGCGGGGTTCAAGAGACCCAGTACTTC	CASSLSRTSGVQETQYF
.	TRBV27	medium-sized	TRBJ2-7	TGTGCCAGCAGTTGGGCCCGGTCTGCAAACGAGCAGTACTTC	CASSWARSANEQYF
.	TRBV9	.	TRBJ2-3	TGTGCCAGCAGCGTCTCGCCCCACCCAGATACGCAGTATTTT	CASSVSPHPDTQYF
.	TRBV29-1	medium-sized	TRBJ1-4	TGCAGCGTTGACCTCGGGGGGTTAGCGGGAGGACAGACTAAACTGTTTTTT	CSVDLGGLAGGQTKLFF
TRBD2	TRBV10-3	.	TRBJ2-1	TGTGCCATCAGTGCGGGGGGGAGACTTTCCTACAATGAGCAGTTCTTC	CAISAGGRLSYNEQFF
TRBD1	TRBV11-3	.	TRBJ1-2	TGTGCCAGCAGCCCCAGGGGGCGCTGGGAAGGCTACACCTTC	CASSPRGRWEGYTF
.	TRBV12-3/TRBV12-4	.	TRBJ1-1	TGTGCCAGCACCCTGAAAAGGGGCACGATAAACACTGAAGCTTTCTTT	CASTLKRGTINTEAFF
.	TRBV5-5	many	TRBJ2-5	TGTGCCAGCAGCTTTCCTGCACAAGAGACCCAGTACTTC	CASSFPAQETQYF
TRBD2	TRBV20-1	.	TRBJ2-1	TGCAGTGCTATCGGGACTAGCGGGGACACATACAATGAGCAGTTCTTC	CSAIGTSGDTYNEQFF
.	TRBV7-9	.	TRBJ1-6	TGTGCCAGCAGCCCCTTTGATGGGATCTATAATTCACCCCTCCACTTT	CASSPFDGIYNSPLHF
.	TRBV29-1	few	TRBJ1-4	TGCAGCGTTGTCCCACAGTACGGTCAAAAACTGTTTTTT	CSVVPQYGQKLFF
.	TRBV7-2	few	TRBJ1-1	TGTGCCAGCAGCTCATACAGGGCGGGCGCTTTCTTT	CASSSYRAGAFF
.	TRBV29-1	.	TRBJ2-7	TGCAGCGTTGCCCGGGGTTCCGAGCAGTACTTC	CSVARGSEQYF
.	TRBV6-6	medium-sized	TRBJ1-4	TGTGCCAGCGTAAGAGACGGGGAAGCAACTAATGAAAAACTGTTTTTT	CASVRDGEATNEKLFF
.	TRBV12-3/TRBV12-4	many	TRBJ1-3	TGTGCCAGCAGTTCGGGGGACTCTGGAAACACCATATATTTT	CASSSGDSGNTIYF
.	TRBV29-1	.	TRBJ1-1	TGCAGCGTTGAACCATGGACCCCGGGGGCTTTCTTT	CSVEPWTPGAFF
TRBD1	TRBV29-1	few	TRBJ2-1	TGCAGTGCCAACCCCCGGGACAGGGACCGTCCGCGGTCCTACAATGAGCAGTTCTTC	CSANPRDRDRPRSYNEQFF
.	TRBV3-1	.	TRBJ1-2	TGTGCCAGCAGCCAAGATGTGGGCTATGGCTACACCTTC	CASSQDVGYGYTF
.	TRBV20-1	few	TRBJ2-3	TGCAGTGCTGACCGGGACTCCGCCACAGATACGCAGTATTTT	CSADRDSATDTQYF
.	TRBV9	many	TRBJ1-6	TGTGCCAGCAGCGTAGGAACAGGGAAGGCAAATTCACCCCTCCACTTT	CASSVGTGKANSPLHF
.	TRBV5-1	many	TRBJ1-1	TGCGCCAGCAGCTTATCCCTACGGGGTACTGAAGCTTTCTTT	CASSLSLRGTEAFF
.	TRBV29-1	.	TRBJ1-1	TGCAGCGGGGAGATGGGGGAGCAAGCTTTCTTT	CSGEMGEQAFF
.	TRBV6-2/TRBV6-3	few	TRBJ1-3	TGTGCCAGCAGTTACAAAGGCCGGAGCTCTGGAAACACCATATATTTT	CASSYKGRSSGNTIYF
.	TRBV6-6	medium-sized	TRBJ1-2	TGTGCCAGCAGGGACAGCTCCTCCGACTATGGCTACACCTTC	CASRDSSSDYGYTF
TRBD2	TRBV7-2	medium-sized	TRBJ2-1	TGTGCCAGCAGCTTAAGGGCTAGCGGGAGGAGCGACAATGAGCAGTTCTTC	CASSLRASGRSDNEQFF
TRBD1	TRBV28	.	TRBJ2-2	TGTGCCAGTGACCGGGGACAGACCAACACCGGGGAGCTGTTTTTT	CASDRGQTNTGELFF
.	TRBV12-3/TRBV12-4	.	TRBJ2-1	TGTGCCAGCAGTCCTCTGGGGAACAATGAGCAGTTCTTC	CASSPLGNNEQFF